This T cell receptor (beta chain) was identified in a study of tumor and adjacent non-tumor tissue in lung cancer. No cell sorting was done before RNA was extracted from the tissue. This CDR3 has 17 residues. Trimming left V 0 bases short and J 6 bases short, with 20 bases between. CDR1 is SGHRS and CDR2 is YFSETQ in the germline V gene. TCRbeta libraries were built with three rounds of nested PCR, modified from ARM-PCR. In TCRdb, the multiplex PCR reads were re-called with MiXCR into one record per CDR3 protein. This table has about 200,000 distinct CDR3 sequences, about 76% appearing once. The rearrangement uses TRBV5-1 and TRBJ2-3; TRBD2 is a possible D gene (6 bases). The material sequenced was lung tumor tissue. The receptor was isolated from a man in his fifties or sixties with non-small cell lung cancer. The CDR3 sequence: CASSLGTSRSSSDTQYF. In DNA form, the CDR3 reads TGCGCCAGCAGCTTGGGAACTAGCAGGAGTAGTTCGGATACGCAGTATTTT.